The 32 T cell receptor beta chains below come from one sample, sequenced in a study of blood T cells in healthy people across ages. With a J-beta primer mix and a sample-barcoded 5' primer, a second PCR ran about 7 to 11 cycles. From the 5' RACE reads, TCRdb called clonotypes with MiXCR, one entry per CDR3 protein. This table holds about 380,000 distinct CDR3 sequences, about half found once. The sequencing input was blood. These receptor sequences come from a man in his 60s in good health.

This sequence joins TRBV5-1 and TRBJ1-2; the D gene is possibly TRBD1 (5 bases). The germline gives CDR1 SGHRS, CDR2 YFSETQ. The CDR3 totals 12 residues. With 2 bases removed from V and 10 bases from J, the gap between germline ends came to 12 bases. CDR3 nucleotide sequence: TGCGCCAGCAGCTTAAGGCAGGGAGACTACACCTTC. This gives the protein CASSLRQGDYTF.

V usage is TRBV28 and J usage is TRBJ2-1, with 8 bases lining up with TRBD2. This CDR3 has 16 residues. Per germline, CDR1 MDHEN and CDR2 SYDVKM. J was trimmed by 6 bases and V by 6 bases; bases with no gene match: 13. The CDR3 sequence: CASSPPGGATVNEQFF. In nucleotides, the CDR3 is TGTGCCAGCAGCCCCCCCGGGGGGGCGACCGTCAATGAGCAGTTCTTC.

This clonotype was found once. CDR3 sequence: CSARGWGMNTEAFF. Written as DNA, the CDR3 is TGCAGTGCTAGAGGGTGGGGGATGAACACTGAAGCTTTCTTT. This sequence joins TRBV20-1 and TRBJ1-1; a possible D gene is TRBD1 (5 bases). Germline V gene lookup returns CDR1 DFQATT and CDR2 SNEGSKA (reference sequence). V lost 1 base, J lost 0 bases, and 9 bases lay in between. The CDR3 length is 14 residues.

This chain joins TRBV9 and TRBJ2-7; possibly TRBD1 for D (5 bases). The CDR3 is 14 residues long. With 0 bases removed from V and 4 bases from J, the gap between germline ends came to 11 bases. Germline CDR1 is SGDLS and CDR2 is YYNGEE. The CDR3 protein is CASSVAGRDYEQYF. The CDR3 region has the DNA TGTGCCAGCAGCGTAGCGGGCAGGGATTACGAGCAGTACTTC.

This rearrangement joins TRBV7-6 to TRBJ2-7; D tentatively fits TRBD1 or TRBD2 (5 bases each). Trimming stripped 3 bases from V and 2 bases from J, with 14 bases between. CDR1 is SGHVS, CDR2 FNYEAQ, per germline. There are 15 residues in the CDR3. The CDR3 region has the DNA TGTGCCAGCAGCTTTCACGACGGGACGGCCTACGAGCAGTACTTC. Translation: CASSFHDGTAYEQYF.

This clonotype has more than one count but fewer than ten. The CDR3 sequence: CSARDRRRGQETQYF. CDR3 coding DNA: TGCAGTGCTAGAGATCGCCGAAGGGGGCAAGAGACCCAGTACTTC. The chain uses TRBV20-1 and TRBJ2-5, with TRBD1 as a possible D gene (6 bases). The CDR3 consists of 15 residues. Per germline, CDR1 DFQATT and CDR2 SNEGSKA (reference sequence). V was trimmed by 0 bases and J by 2 bases, leaving 13 bases between them.

The chain is built from TRBV29-1 and TRBJ2-3, with D tentatively TRBD1 (6 bases). The CDR3 extends over 14 amino acids. V was trimmed by 4 bases and J by 6 bases, leaving 17 bases between them. Germline lookup yields CDR1 SQVTM and CDR2 ANQGSEA. DNA for the CDR3: TGCAGCGTTGTGGCTGGGGCAGGGGTTGATACGCAGTATTTT. Amino acid sequence: CSVVAGAGVDTQYF.

The chain combines TRBV29-1 with TRBJ2-1; D is possibly TRBD1 (6 bases). With 7 bases removed from V and 3 bases from J, the gap between germline ends came to 13 bases. The CDR3 extends over 13 amino acids. In germline, CDR1 is SQVTM, CDR2 ANQGSEA. This CDR3 is CSAQGALYNEQFF. The CDR3 DNA follows: TGCAGCGCACAGGGAGCCCTCTACAATGAGCAGTTCTTC.

The chain is built from TRBV3-1 and TRBJ1-2; a weak D match, TRBD1 (5 bases). The germline V gene has CDR1 LGHDT and CDR2 YNNKEL (reference sequence). The germline V and J ends were trimmed by 0 bases and 1 base, with 18 bases remaining between them. CDR3 length equals 18 residues. The CDR3 DNA follows: TGTGCCAGCAGCCAAGATCATGGTGGGACCCACCTTAACTATGGCTACACCTTC. Translation gives CASSQDHGGTHLNYGYTF.

The chain couples TRBV6-2 or TRBV6-3 to TRBJ2-7; D remains ambiguous. CDR3 length equals 12 residues. Trimming left V 5 bases short and J 6 bases short, with 11 bases between. Germline V gives CDR1 MNHEY, CDR2 SVGEGT. The CDR3 DNA reads as TGTGCCAGCAGTCCCCCGTCGTCCGAGCAGTACTTC. It codes for CASSPPSSEQYF.

The CDR3 DNA reads TGCGCCAGCAGCCAAATGGGGACTAGCGCCCGAGGCCCATGGGATGAGCAGTACTTC. It encodes CASSQMGTSARGPWDEQYF. V usage is TRBV4-3 and J usage is TRBJ2-5; TRBD2 aligns across 10 bases. The CDR3 length is 19 residues. V lost 2 bases and J lost 11; bases outside the gene matches: 23. The germline CDR1 and CDR2 sequences are LGHNA and YSLEER.

This chain uses TRBV7-9 with TRBJ2-3, with D perhaps assigned TRBD1 or TRBD2 (5 bases each). Trimming pared 0 bases from V and 11 bases from J, leaving 24 bases between. Germline V gene sequence: CDR1 SEHNR, CDR2 FQNEAQ (reference sequence). The CDR3 contains 17 residues. The CDR3 reads CASSLADARDPRGKQYF. DNA for the CDR3: TGTGCCAGCAGCTTAGCAGATGCCCGGGACCCGAGAGGGAAGCAGTATTTT.

The rearrangement uses TRBV11-1 and TRBJ1-6, with TRBD1 identical over 10 bases. The CDR3 extends over 15 amino acids. The germline CDR1 and CDR2 sequences are SGHAT and FQDESV (reference sequence). J lost 8 bases, V lost 4 bases, and 5 bases had no gene match. The CDR3 sequence: CASSSDRGQDSPLHF. DNA of the CDR3: TGTGCCAGCAGCTCCGACAGGGGGCAAGATTCACCCCTCCACTTT.

The chain is built from TRBV20-1 and TRBJ1-1, with D tentatively TRBD1 (5 bases). The V and J ends lost 3 bases and 1 base respectively, with 12 bases between them. Germline-derived CDR1 and CDR2 are DFQATT and SNEGSKA (reference sequence). The CDR3 contains 14 residues. The CDR3 nucleotides read TGCAGTGCTAGCCTCAGGGACGGGAACACTGAAGCTTTCTTT. It is translated as CSASLRDGNTEAFF.

This chain connects TRBV29-1 to TRBJ2-1, with 7 bases aligning to TRBD2. Germline values: CDR1 SQVTM, CDR2 ANQGSEA. J lost 13 bases, V lost 4 bases, and 16 bases had no gene match. The length of the CDR3 is 14 residues. CDR3 sequence: CSVAGSGGRETQFF. The CDR3 coding sequence is TGCAGCGTTGCAGGATCCGGCGGGCGGGAGACCCAGTTCTTC.

This clonotype was recorded only once. V is TRBV25-1 and J is TRBJ1-6; a possible D gene is TRBD1 (5 bases). Deletions cut 8 bases from V and 2 bases from J, with 19 bases between. The CDR3 sequence is 17 residues long. Germline assignment: CDR1 MGHDK and CDR2 SYGVNS. CDR3 residues: CASRGRPTGAYNSPLHF. The CDR3 DNA follows: TGTGCCAGCCGAGGGAGACCTACAGGAGCCTATAATTCACCCCTCCACTTT.

This clonotype has a handful of counts. The chain uses TRBV5-1 and TRBJ2-6; D call uncertain. The CDR3 is made up of 14 amino acids. Germline CDR1 reads SGHRS; CDR2 reads YFSETQ. V lost 2 bases to trimming and J lost 2 bases, with 5 bases between them. CDR3 nucleotides: TGCGCCAGCAGCTTATTACCTGGGGCCAACGTCCTGACTTTC. This encodes CASSLLPGANVLTF.

V is TRBV29-1 and J is TRBJ2-3, with TRBD2 matching 12 bases. Germline V gene lookup returns CDR1 SQVTM and CDR2 ANQGSEA. The CDR3 is 14 amino acids. V gave up 7 bases and J gave up 7 bases; unmatched junction bases: 9. The DNA for the CDR3 is TGCAGCGCCCTACTAGCGGGAGGACCGCATACGCAGTATTTT. It is translated as CSALLAGGPHTQYF.

The chain carries TRBV7-8 and TRBJ2-5; TRBD2 is a possible D gene (5 bases). The end of the DNA aligns better with TRBJ2-7, so the J call may be wrong. Germline V gene data show CDR1 as SGHVS and CDR2 as FQNEAQ. This CDR3 is 14 amino acids long. CDR3 bases: TGTGCCAGCAGCTTAGATGCGGGTCCCTACGAGCAGTACTTC. Protein sequence: CASSLDAGPYEQYF.

The chain combines TRBV28 with TRBJ2-5; possible D gene TRBD1, 6 bases. The germline V gene encodes CDR1 MDHEN and CDR2 SYDVKM. Trimming took off 6 bases at V and 11 bases at J, with 25 bases between the two ends. The CDR3 is made up of 15 amino acids. DNA of the CDR3: TGTGCCAGCAGGTCCCAGGGGATACAGGTCAATGAGCAGTACTTC. Translation: CASRSQGIQVNEQYF.

The rearrangement links TRBV12-3 or TRBV12-4 to TRBJ2-5; D not resolved. CDR3 size: 14 residues. V was trimmed by 2 bases and J by 4 bases, leaving 11 bases between them. CDR3 sequence: CASSLFKGTETQYF. The CDR3 DNA reads as TGTGCCAGCAGTTTATTCAAGGGAACAGAGACCCAGTACTTC.

The chain links TRBV5-5 to TRBJ2-1; possibly TRBD2 for D (6 bases). V lost 0 bases and J 10 bases, leaving 14 bases between the germline ends. Germline-derived CDR1 and CDR2 are SGHKS and YYEKEE (reference sequence). This CDR3 has 14 residues. CDR3 amino acids: CASSLVAGTSEQFF. In DNA form, the CDR3 reads TGTGCCAGCAGCTTGGTCGCGGGAACATCAGAGCAGTTCTTC.

This clonotype was counted a few times. The chain joins TRBV20-1 to TRBJ2-5; D uncertain. This CDR3 comprises 13 residues. Germline V CDR1 and CDR2: DFQATT, SNEGSKA (reference sequence). V lost 3 bases to trimming and J lost 1 base, with 9 bases between them. CDR3 bases: TGCAGTGCTAGTTTGCTACCCCAAGAGACCCAGTACTTC. Translated, it gives CSASLLPQETQYF.

The chain combines TRBV10-3 with TRBJ1-4, with unresolved D. The germline CDR1 and CDR2 sequences are ENHRY and SYGVKD. Trimming shortened V by 8 bases and J by 1 base, and 8 bases separated the two germline ends. The CDR3 runs to 13 residues. The DNA for the CDR3 is TGTGCCATCGGAGCGGGAACTAATGAAAAACTGTTTTTT. It specifies CAIGAGTNEKLFF.

The CDR3 loop reads CAISEGLAGTDTQYF. The CDR3 bases are TGTGCCATCAGTGAGGGACTAGCGGGTACAGATACGCAGTATTTT. V and J are TRBV10-3 and TRBJ2-3, with 11 bases matching TRBD2. Germline lookup yields CDR1 ENHRY and CDR2 SYGVKD. V lost 2 bases and J lost 3; bases outside the gene matches: 1. The CDR3 is 15 amino acids.

This chain connects TRBV20-1 to TRBJ2-3, with D possibly being TRBD2 (5 bases). V was clipped by 5 bases and J by 4 bases, with 16 bases between them. Germline loops: CDR1 DFQATT, CDR2 SNEGSKA (reference sequence). CDR3 length equals 14 residues. CDR3 protein: CSASTWRRADTQYF. As DNA, the CDR3 is TGCAGTGCTTCGACTTGGCGGCGGGCAGATACGCAGTATTTT.

The V call is TRBV6-1, the J call TRBJ1-4; no definite D call. This CDR3 spans 12 amino acids. Trimming removed 4 bases at V and 8 bases at J, with 8 bases between. The V gene's germline CDR1 is MNHNS and CDR2 SASEGT. The CDR3 sequence: CASSGDSEKLFF. In DNA form, the CDR3 reads TGTGCCAGCAGTGGAGACTCGGAAAAACTGTTTTTT.

This sequence joins TRBV29-1 and TRBJ2-5, with D perhaps TRBD1 (5 bases). Trimming removed 5 bases at V and 5 bases at J, with 15 bases between. CDR1 and CDR2 from the germline V gene are SQVTM and ANQGSEA. The CDR3 spans 13 residues. The CDR3 sequence is CSVSPGAYETQYF. CDR3 in DNA: TGCAGCGTTTCCCCTGGGGCATATGAGACCCAGTACTTC. Full variable domain (remainder filled in from reference TRBV29-1 and TRBJ2-5): SAVISQKPSRDICQRGTSLTIQCQVDSQVTMMFWYRQQPGQSLTLIATANQGSEATYESGFVIDKFPISRPNLTFSTLTVSNMSPEDSSIYLCSVSPGAYETQYFGPGTRLLVL.

This chain uses TRBV5-1 with TRBJ2-5; 8 bases fit TRBD1. After removal of 0 bases from V and 7 bases from J, the junction contained 11 bases not matched to a gene. Germline assignment: CDR1 SGHRS and CDR2 YFSETQ. This CDR3 is 16 amino acids long. The CDR3 nucleotides are TGCGCCAGCAGCTTGGGGACAGGGTCAACCGCGAGGACCCAGTACTTC. Its protein product is CASSLGTGSTARTQYF. The variable domain in full, with the rest retrieved from reference TRBV5-1 and TRBJ2-5, is KAGVTQTPRYLIKTRGQQVTLSCSPISGHRSVSWYQQTPGQGLQFLFEYFSETQRNKGNFPGRFSGRQFSNSRSEMNVSTLELGDSALYLCASSLGTGSTARTQYFGPGTRLLVL.

The chain links TRBV7-3 to TRBJ2-3; 13 nucleotides line up with TRBD2. Germline loops: CDR1 SGHTA, CDR2 FQGTGA. Losses at the gene ends were 5 bases for V and 5 bases for J; bases not matched to a gene: 7. The CDR3 spans 16 residues. The CDR3 DNA is TGTGCCAGCAGCCCCGGACTAGCGGGAGTTTTAGATACGCAGTATTTT. Its protein product is CASSPGLAGVLDTQYF. Full variable domain (missing parts from reference TRBV7-3 and TRBJ2-3): GAGVSQTPSNKVTEKGKYVELRCDPISGHTALYWYRQSLGQGPEFLIYFQGTGAADDSGLPNDRFFAVRPEGSVSTLKIQRTERGDSAVYLCASSPGLAGVLDTQYFGPGTRLTVL.

This sequence joins TRBV4-2 and TRBJ1-1; D not resolved. The V and J ends lost 0 bases and 1 base respectively, with 3 bases between them. The CDR3 runs to 13 residues. Per germline, CDR1 LGHNA and CDR2 YNFKEQ. The CDR3: CASSQDRNTEAFF. In DNA, the CDR3 is TGTGCCAGCAGCCAAGATCGGAACACTGAAGCTTTCTTT.

The chain joins TRBV3-1 to TRBJ1-6; TRBD1 aligns across 7 bases. CDR3 length equals 13 residues. Germline V gene lookup returns CDR1 LGHDT and CDR2 YNNKEL (reference sequence). Trimming at V came to 9 bases and at J to 6 bases, leaving 5 bases not matched to a gene. This CDR3 reads CASRTGFNSPLHF. As DNA, the CDR3 is TGTGCCAGTAGGACAGGTTTTAATTCACCCCTCCACTTT. The entire variable domain, with the rest obtained from reference TRBV3-1 and TRBJ1-6, is as follows: DTAVSQTPKYLVTQMGNDKSIKCEQNLGHDTMYWYKQDSKKFLKIMFSYNNKELIINETVPNRFSPKSPDKAHLNLHINSLELGDSAVYFCASRTGFNSPLHFGNGTRLTVT.